The clone carrying this T cell receptor (beta chain) was counted between two and nine times. The antigen is undetermined. TCRdb used MiXCR to reprocess the reads, holding one entry per CDR3 protein. The table includes 230,000 or so distinct CDR3 sequences, around 40% detected once. This entry belongs to a study of T cell repertoires in cytomegalovirus infection. General study points: Ex vivo, HLA-C-restricted CMV-specific TCR beta clonotypes prevailed over the rest of the response.

This CDR3 has 16 residues. Trimming at V came to 3 bases and at J to 6 bases, leaving 14 bases not matched to a gene. The chain recombines TRBV12-3 or TRBV12-4 with TRBJ2-7, with 7 bases that match TRBD2. The source is a human donor in good health (CMV status not recorded). Some clones in this sample may be carry-over from other donors' samples. The sample consisted of CD8+ T cells from cultured PBMCs, taken from culture after CMV antigen stimulation. This CDR3 is CASSFPAGAGVGEQYF. As DNA, the CDR3 is TGTGCCAGCAGTTTCCCCGCCGGGGCGGGAGTGGGCGAGCAGTACTTC.